This T cell receptor beta chain emerged from a study of T cell responses to AZD1222 COVID-19 vaccine. The CDR3 covers 17 residues. V trimming: 0 bases; J trimming: 4 bases; junction bases outside the gene matches: 7. From germline, CDR1 is SGDLS and CDR2 YYNGEE. Generated by immunoSEQ multiplex PCR, the TCRdb table keeps only in-frame clones and is missing some. The top ten clones hold approximately 8.4% of a sample with 95,000 to 150,000 clones, 85% to 90% of them seen once. This clonotype was sampled from an adult in good health. V is TRBV9 and J is TRBJ1-3, with TRBD1 identical over 10 bases. Here the sequenced sample was peripheral blood, taken on day 0 of AZD1222 vaccination. The CDR3 DNA sequence: TGTGCCAGCAGCGTAGAGGGACAGGGGACGACAGGAAACACCATATATTTT. It codes for CASSVEGQGTTGNTIYF.